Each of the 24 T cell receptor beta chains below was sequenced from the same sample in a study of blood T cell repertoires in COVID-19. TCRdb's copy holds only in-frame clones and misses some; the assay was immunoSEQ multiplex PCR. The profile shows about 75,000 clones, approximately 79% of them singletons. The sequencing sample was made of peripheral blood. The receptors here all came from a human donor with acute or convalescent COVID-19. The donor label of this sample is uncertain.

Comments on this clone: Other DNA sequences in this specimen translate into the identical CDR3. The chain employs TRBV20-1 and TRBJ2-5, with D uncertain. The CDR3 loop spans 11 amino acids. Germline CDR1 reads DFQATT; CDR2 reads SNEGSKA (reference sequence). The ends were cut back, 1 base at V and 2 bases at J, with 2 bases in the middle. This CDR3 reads CSARAQETQYF. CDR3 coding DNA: TGCAGTGCTAGAGCTCAAGAGACCCAGTACTTC.

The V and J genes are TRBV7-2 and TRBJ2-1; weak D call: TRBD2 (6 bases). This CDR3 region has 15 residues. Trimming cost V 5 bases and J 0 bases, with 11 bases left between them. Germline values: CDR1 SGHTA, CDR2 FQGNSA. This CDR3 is CASSASASSYNEQFF. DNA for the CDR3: TGTGCCAGCAGCGCTAGCGCTAGCTCCTACAATGAGCAGTTCTTC.

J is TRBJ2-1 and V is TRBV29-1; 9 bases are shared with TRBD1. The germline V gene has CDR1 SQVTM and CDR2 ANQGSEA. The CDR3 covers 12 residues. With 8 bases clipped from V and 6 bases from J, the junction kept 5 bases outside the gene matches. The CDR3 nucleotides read TGCAGCAACAGGGGGCCGGGCAATGAGCAGTTCTTC. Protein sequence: CSNRGPGNEQFF.

CDR3 protein: CASSFERGSGELFF. The CDR3, as DNA: TGTGCCAGCAGCTTCGAGCGGGGGTCCGGGGAGCTGTTTTTT. The rearrangement links TRBV7-6 to TRBJ2-2; 8 nucleotides match TRBD2. The CDR3 is made up of 14 amino acids. The germline gives CDR1 SGHVS, CDR2 FNYEAQ. V gave up 3 bases and J gave up 6 bases; unmatched junction bases: 3.

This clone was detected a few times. In DNA form, the CDR3 reads TGTGCCAGCAGCTTAGGGTCTAGCGAGACACAAGAGACCCAGTACTTC. It translates to CASSLGSSETQETQYF. The chain links TRBV7-6 to TRBJ2-5; maybe TRBD2 (6 bases). This CDR3 region has 16 residues. Trimming removed 1 base from V and 2 bases from J, with 14 bases in between. Germline-derived CDR1 and CDR2 are SGHVS and FNYEAQ.

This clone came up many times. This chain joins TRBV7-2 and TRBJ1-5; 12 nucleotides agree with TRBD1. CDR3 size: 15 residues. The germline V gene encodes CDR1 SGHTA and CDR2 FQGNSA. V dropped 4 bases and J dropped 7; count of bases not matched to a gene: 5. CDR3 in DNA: TGTGCCAGCAGCTCGGGACAGGGGGCGTTCCAGCCCCAGCATTTT. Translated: CASSSGQGAFQPQHF.

The CDR3, as DNA: TGTGCCAGCAGTGGACAGGGTTGGGATGAGCAGTTCTTC. Its translation is CASSGQGWDEQFF. The chain joins TRBV12-3 or TRBV12-4 to TRBJ2-1; 8 positions match TRBD1. The CDR3 runs 13 residues. With V trimmed by 5 bases and J by 8 bases, 5 bases remained unmatched.

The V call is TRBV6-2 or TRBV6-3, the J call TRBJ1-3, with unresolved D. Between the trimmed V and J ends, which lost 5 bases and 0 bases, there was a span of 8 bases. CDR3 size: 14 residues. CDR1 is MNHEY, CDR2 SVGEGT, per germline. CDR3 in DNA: TGTGCCAGCAGTCGCGGTGGCTCTGGAAACACCATATATTTT. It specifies CASSRGGSGNTIYF.

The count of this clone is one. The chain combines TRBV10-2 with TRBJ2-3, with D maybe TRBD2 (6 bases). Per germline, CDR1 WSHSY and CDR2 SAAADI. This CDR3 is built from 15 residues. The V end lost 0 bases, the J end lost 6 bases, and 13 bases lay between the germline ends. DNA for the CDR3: TGCGCCAGCAGTGAGTCTAGCGGACGGTCTGATACGCAGTATTTT. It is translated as CASSESSGRSDTQYF.

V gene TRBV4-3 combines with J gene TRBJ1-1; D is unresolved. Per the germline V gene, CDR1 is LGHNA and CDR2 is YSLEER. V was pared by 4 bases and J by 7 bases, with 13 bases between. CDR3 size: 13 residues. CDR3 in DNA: TGCGCCAGCAGCCCATTGGCCTCTGATGAAGCTTTCTTT. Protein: CASSPLASDEAFF.

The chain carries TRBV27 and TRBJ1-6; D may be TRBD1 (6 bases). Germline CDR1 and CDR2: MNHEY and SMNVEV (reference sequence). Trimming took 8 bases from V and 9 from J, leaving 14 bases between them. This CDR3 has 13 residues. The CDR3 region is CASATNRVSPLHF. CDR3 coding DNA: TGTGCCAGCGCAACCAACAGGGTTTCACCCCTCCACTTT.

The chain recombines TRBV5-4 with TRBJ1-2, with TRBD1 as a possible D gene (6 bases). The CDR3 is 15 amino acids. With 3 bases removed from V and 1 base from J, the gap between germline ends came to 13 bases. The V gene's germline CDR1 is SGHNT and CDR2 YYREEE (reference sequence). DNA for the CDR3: TGTGCCAGCAGCTATCCGACAGGATTTAACTATGGCTACACCTTC. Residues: CASSYPTGFNYGYTF. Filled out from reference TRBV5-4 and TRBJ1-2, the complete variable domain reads ETGVTQSPTHLIKTRGQQVTLRCSSQSGHNTVSWYQQALGQGPQFIFQYYREEENGRGNFPPRFSGLQFPNYSSELNVNALELDDSALYLCASSYPTGFNYGYTFGSGTRLTVV.

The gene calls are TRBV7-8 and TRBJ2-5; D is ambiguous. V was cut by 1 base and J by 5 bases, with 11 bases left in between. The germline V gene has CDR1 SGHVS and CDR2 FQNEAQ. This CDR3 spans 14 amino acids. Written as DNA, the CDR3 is TGTGCCAGCAGCTTAGACCCACCCGGGGAGACCCAGTACTTC. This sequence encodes CASSLDPPGETQYF.

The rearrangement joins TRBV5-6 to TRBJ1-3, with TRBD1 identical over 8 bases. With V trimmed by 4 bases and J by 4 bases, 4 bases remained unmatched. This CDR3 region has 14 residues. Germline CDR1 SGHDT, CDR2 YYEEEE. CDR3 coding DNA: TGTGCCAGCAGCCCCAGGGGGCCCGGAAACACCATATATTTT. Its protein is CASSPRGPGNTIYF.

CDR3 protein: CASSLDRLAGVDEQFF. The CDR3 region has the DNA TGTGCCAGCAGCTTAGATCGGCTAGCGGGAGTGGATGAGCAGTTCTTC. This chain joins TRBV11-3 and TRBJ2-1; 10 bases align to TRBD2. This CDR3 spans 16 amino acids. With V trimmed by 0 bases and J by 8 bases, 7 bases remained unmatched. Germline V gene sequence: CDR1 SGHNT, CDR2 YENEEA.

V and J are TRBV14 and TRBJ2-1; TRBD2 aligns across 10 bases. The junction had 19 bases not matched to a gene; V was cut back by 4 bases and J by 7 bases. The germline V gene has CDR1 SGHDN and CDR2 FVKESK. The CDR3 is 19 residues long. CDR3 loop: CASSPPPRWRAGGQNEQFF. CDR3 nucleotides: TGTGCCAGCAGCCCACCCCCCCGGTGGAGAGCGGGGGGGCAGAATGAGCAGTTCTTC.

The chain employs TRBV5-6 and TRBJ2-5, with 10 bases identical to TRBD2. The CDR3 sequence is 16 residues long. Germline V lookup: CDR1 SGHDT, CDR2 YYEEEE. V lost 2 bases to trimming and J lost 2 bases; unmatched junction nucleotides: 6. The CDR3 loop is CASSFKLAGSQETQYF. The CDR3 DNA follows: TGTGCCAGCAGCTTTAAACTAGCGGGGTCTCAAGAGACCCAGTACTTC.

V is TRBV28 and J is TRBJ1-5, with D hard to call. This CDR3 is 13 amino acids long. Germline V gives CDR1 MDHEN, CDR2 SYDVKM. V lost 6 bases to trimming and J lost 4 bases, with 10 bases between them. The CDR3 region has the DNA TGTGCCAGCAGGATCAATCGGAATCAGCCCCAGCATTTT. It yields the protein CASRINRNQPQHF. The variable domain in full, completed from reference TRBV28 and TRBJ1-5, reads DVKVTQSSRYLVKRTGEKVFLECVQDMDHENMFWYRQDPGLGLRLIYFSYDVKMKEKGDIPEGYSVSREKKERFSLILESASTNQTSMYLCASRINRNQPQHFGDGTRLSIL.

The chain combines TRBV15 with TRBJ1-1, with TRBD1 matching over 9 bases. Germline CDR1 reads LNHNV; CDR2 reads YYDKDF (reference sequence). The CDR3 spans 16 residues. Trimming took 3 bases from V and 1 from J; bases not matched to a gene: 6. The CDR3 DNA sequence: TGTGCCACCAGCAGCGGACAGGGGAGTCGGAACACTGAAGCTTTCTTT. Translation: CATSSGQGSRNTEAFF.

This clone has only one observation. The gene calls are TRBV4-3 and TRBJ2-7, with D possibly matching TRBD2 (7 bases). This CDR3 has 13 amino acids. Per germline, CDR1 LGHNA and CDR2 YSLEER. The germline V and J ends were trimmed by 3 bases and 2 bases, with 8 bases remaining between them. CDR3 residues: CASSQGGPYEQYF. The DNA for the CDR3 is TGCGCCAGCAGCCAGGGGGGGCCCTACGAGCAGTACTTC.

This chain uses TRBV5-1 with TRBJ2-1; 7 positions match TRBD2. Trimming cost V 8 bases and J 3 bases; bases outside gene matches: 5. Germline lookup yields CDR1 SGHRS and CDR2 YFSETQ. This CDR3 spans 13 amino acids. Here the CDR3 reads CASRLAHYNEQFF. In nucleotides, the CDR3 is TGCGCCAGTAGACTAGCCCACTACAATGAGCAGTTCTTC.

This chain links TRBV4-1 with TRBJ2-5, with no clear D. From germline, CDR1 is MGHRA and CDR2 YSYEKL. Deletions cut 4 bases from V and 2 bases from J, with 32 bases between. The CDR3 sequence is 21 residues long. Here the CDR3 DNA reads TGCGCCAGCAGCCTCATTGTCTTCGTTGACTTAATGACGCAATGGCAAGAGACCCAGTACTTC. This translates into CASSLIVFVDLMTQWQETQYF.

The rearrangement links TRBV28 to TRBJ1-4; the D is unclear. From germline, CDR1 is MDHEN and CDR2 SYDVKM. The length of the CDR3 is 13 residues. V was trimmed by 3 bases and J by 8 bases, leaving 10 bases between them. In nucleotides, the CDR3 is TGTGCCAGCAGTTTCTCTGACGGGGAAAAACTGTTTTTT. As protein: CASSFSDGEKLFF.

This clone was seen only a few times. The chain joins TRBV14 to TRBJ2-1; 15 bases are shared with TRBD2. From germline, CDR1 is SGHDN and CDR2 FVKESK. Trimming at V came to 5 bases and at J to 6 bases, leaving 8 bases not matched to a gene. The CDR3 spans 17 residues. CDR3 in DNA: TGTGCCAGCAGCTCGGGACTAGCGGGAGGCCATCTCAATGAGCAGTTCTTC. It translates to CASSSGLAGGHLNEQFF.